These T cell receptor beta chains were read from a single sample in a study of blood T cell repertoires in COVID-19. Sequencing used immunoSEQ multiplex PCR; TCRdb keeps in-frame clones, though not all of them. The sample holds approximately 130,000 clones, around four fifths seen once. The sample was PBMCs or T cells enriched from blood (not recorded which). All receptors derive from a man aged 25-45 years who had recovered from COVID-19. The conserved cysteine and the conserved F or W are not part of the CDR3 here. The order of the fields is V gene, J gene, CDR3 protein.

>TRBV5-1|TRBJ2-1
ASSPGLEINEQF
>TRBV5-1|TRBJ2-5
ASSSLTSAETQY
>TRBV5-5|TRBJ1-3
ASSLQGQTGSTIY
>TRBV7-9|TRBJ1-1
ASSSRQASNTEAF
>TRBV10-3|TRBJ2-7
AISGGHEQY
>TRBV19|TRBJ1-2
ASSIQEGNYGYT
>TRBV19|TRBJ2-2
AGDGGTNTGELF
>TRBV9|TRBJ1-3
ASSDPEAPVGNTIY
>TRBV18|TRBJ2-7
ASSPEGPEQY
>TRBV3-1/TRBV3-2|TRBJ1-1
ASSPRDMGVWTEAF
>TRBV7-3|TRBJ2-2
ASSLSVGLAAGELF
>TRBV9|TRBJ1-2
ASSPRTGGAVDGYT
>TRBV15|TRBJ2-2
ATSRASRGTTGELF
>TRBV19|TRBJ2-6
ASNFGQGYSGANVLT
>TRBV6-5|TRBJ2-7
ASGEGKGYEQY
>TRBV4-1|TRBJ1-4
ASSQDGQGAFANEKLF
>TRBV5-6|TRBJ2-5
ASSPQGSGVIETQY
>TRBV6-5|TRBJ2-7
AGGRLGEQY
>TRBV5-6|TRBJ2-3
ASMTSGSTDTQY
>TRBV19|TRBJ1-5
ASSIVWTGGDNQPQH